This T cell receptor (beta chain) derives from a study of cytomegalovirus exposure and HLA in healthy donors. General study points: According to an earlier analysis, most TCR beta V segments yielded productive rearrangements about 90% or about 30% of the time.

Details on this clone: Its antigen remains unidentified.

This CDR3 has 13 residues. Losses at the gene ends were 2 bases for V and 9 bases for J; bases not matched to a gene: 4. Germline V gives CDR1 SGHRS, CDR2 YFSETQ. 13 Jbeta primers and 60 Vbeta primers were used for the PCR. Sequencing used immunoSEQ multiplex PCR; TCRdb keeps in-frame clones, though not all of them. The repertoire holds approximately 160,000 clones, with less than 90% as singletons. The specimen was PBMCs. The V call is TRBV5-1, the J call TRBJ2-1; 8 bases align to TRBD1. The origin of this receptor is a boy between 2 and 10 years old in good health and CMV-seronegative. The CDR3 loop reads CASSLYDRGEQFF. CDR3 DNA: TGCGCCAGCAGCTTATACGACAGGGGTGAGCAGTTCTTC.